This T cell receptor (beta chain) stems from a study of OX40 agonist ivuxolimab in advanced cancers. Overall study context: Intravenous ivuxolimab was administered to patients every 2 weeks at 0.01 to 10 mg/kg. Treatment received earlier with anti-PD-1, anti-PD-L1 or anti-CTLA-4 agents was allowed, and 40% had some.

Assay: immunoSEQ multiplex PCR; the TCRdb copy retains only in-frame clones and omits some. This sample has more than 40,000 clones; almost 90% occur once, and the top ten carry under 10%. Study-wide results and limits: With doses of 0.1 to 3.0 mg/kg, CD4+ and CD8+ blood T cells had undergone clonal expansion by week 6. On average, a greater number of expanded clones characterised CD8+ T cells relative to CD4+.

Comments on this clone: Its antigen is currently unknown.

The specimen was CD4+ or CD8+ T cells sorted from blood, collected in a trial of the OX40 agonist ivuxolimab. The receptor comes from an adult with an advanced solid tumor such as melanoma, head and neck, liver or kidney cancer.

CDR3 region: CSVDGQGNTGELFF. The CDR3 DNA reads as TGCAGCGTAGACGGACAGGGGAACACCGGGGAGCTGTTTTTT. The rearrangement uses TRBV29-1 and TRBJ2-2, with 8 nucleotides matching TRBD1. With V trimmed by 6 bases and J by 1 base, 4 bases remained unmatched. This CDR3 is built from 14 residues. Germline CDR1 reads SQVTM; CDR2 reads ANQGSEA.